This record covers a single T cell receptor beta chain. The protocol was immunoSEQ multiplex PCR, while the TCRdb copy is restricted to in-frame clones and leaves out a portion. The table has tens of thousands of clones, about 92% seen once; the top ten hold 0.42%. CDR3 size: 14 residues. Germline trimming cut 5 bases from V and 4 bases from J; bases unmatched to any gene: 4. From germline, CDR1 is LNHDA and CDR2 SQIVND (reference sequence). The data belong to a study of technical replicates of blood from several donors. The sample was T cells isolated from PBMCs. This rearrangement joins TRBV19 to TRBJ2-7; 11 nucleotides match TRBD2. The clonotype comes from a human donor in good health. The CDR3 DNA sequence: TGTGCCAGTAGTGCCACTAGCGGGAGATACGAGCAGTACTTC. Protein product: CASSATSGRYEQYF.